This T cell receptor (beta chain) was recovered during a study of T cell repertoires in cytomegalovirus infection. The V end was cut by 0 bases, the J end by 8 bases, with 11 bases between. The CDR3 contains 14 residues. TCRdb analysed the reads with MiXCR anew, one entry per CDR3 protein. The sample has a few hundred thousand distinct CDR3 sequences; 40% are singletons. Note on this clonotype: Its specificity is not known.

Findings of the study overall: Cumulated frequencies of public TCR beta families served to identify carriers of CMV plus the relevant HLA. It was HLA-C-restricted CMV-specific TCR beta clonotypes that dominated the response ex vivo.

The sequencing used cultured PBMCs, collected from culture after CMV antigen stimulation. This rearrangement joins TRBV12-3 or TRBV12-4 to TRBJ2-1; the D gene is possibly TRBD2 (6 bases). This TCR was sampled from a human donor in good health (CMV status not recorded). Some clones in this sample may be carry-over from other donors' samples. For the CDR3, the DNA is TGTGCCAGCAGTTTAGCGCTACGGGAGTATGAGCAGTTCTTC. Its translation is CASSLALREYEQFF.